The TCR beta chain described here comes from a study of early T cells in non-severe SARS-CoV-2 infection. This clonotype was seen many times. Germline loops: CDR1 MNHEY, CDR2 SVGAGI. V lost 7 bases and J lost 0; bases outside the gene matches: 9. This CDR3 has 18 residues. TCRdb re-analysed the 5' RACE reads in MiXCR, keeping a single row per CDR3 protein. The data contain some 91,000 distinct CDR3 sequences, 14% to 15% of them singletons. Material for sequencing was whole blood. The sequence was collected from an adult who was a healthcare worker with PCR-confirmed SARS-CoV-2 infection or an uninfected control (not recorded which). This chain links TRBV6-5 with TRBJ2-1, with 13 bases fitting TRBD2. The CDR3: CASTQLAGGPSSYNEQFF. DNA for the CDR3: TGTGCCAGCACTCAACTAGCGGGAGGGCCCAGCTCCTACAATGAGCAGTTCTTC.